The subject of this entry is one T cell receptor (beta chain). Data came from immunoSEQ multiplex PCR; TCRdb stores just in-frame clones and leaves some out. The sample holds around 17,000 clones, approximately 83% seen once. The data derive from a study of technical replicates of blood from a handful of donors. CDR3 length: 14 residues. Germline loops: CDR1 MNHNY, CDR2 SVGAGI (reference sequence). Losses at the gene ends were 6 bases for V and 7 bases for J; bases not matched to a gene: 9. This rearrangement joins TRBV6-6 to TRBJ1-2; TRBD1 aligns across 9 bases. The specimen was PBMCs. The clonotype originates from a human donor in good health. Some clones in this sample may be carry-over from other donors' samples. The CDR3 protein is CASREGTGKFGYTF. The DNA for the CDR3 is TGTGCCAGCAGAGAAGGGACAGGGAAATTTGGCTACACCTTC.